Listed below are T cell receptor beta chains from one sample, sequenced in a study of blood T cell repertoires in COVID-19. TCRdb keeps only in-frame clones here, not all; method: immunoSEQ multiplex PCR. This sample has some 30,000 clones, with approximately 80% found just once. The material sequenced was peripheral blood. These receptor sequences come from a human donor in a cohort sampled during active COVID-19. Both conserved end residues are part of each CDR3. The size of a clone is reported for some rows only, either as once, few or many, or as a class for expanded clones.

cdr3_aa	v_call	j_call	clone_size
CASSLSYSDTQYF	TRBV5-1	TRBJ2-3	once
CASSPGFDSRSNEKLFF	TRBV7-8	TRBJ1-4	-
CAITDLPPNEQFF	TRBV10-3	TRBJ2-1	-
CASSPPRGRRTEAFF	TRBV18	TRBJ1-1	few
CASSLPDRVEKLFF	TRBV28	TRBJ1-4	few
CASSQRRISGNTIYF	TRBV7-8	TRBJ1-3	-
CASSEFAGGQLPVTQYF	TRBV4-2	TRBJ2-5	once
CASSSGLLAGGRETQYF	TRBV11-2	TRBJ2-5	-
CASSSQGQGAAYEQYF	TRBV11-2	TRBJ2-7	-
CASSLPRRGRNEQFF	TRBV14	TRBJ2-1	-
CATAARGPNFGQPQHF	TRBV2	TRBJ1-5	-
CASSLELVSSYEQYF	TRBV5-1	TRBJ2-7	-
CASSQGNHSPLHF	TRBV6-5	TRBJ1-6	-
CASSQVSESYNEQFF	TRBV4-3	TRBJ2-1	-
CASSHPQGRDTEAFF	TRBV4-1	TRBJ1-1	-
CASSQDVARGLHF	TRBV4-1	TRBJ1-5	-
CASSDSPGVGETQYF	TRBV6-1	TRBJ2-5	-
CASSRLIGQGSAGNTIYF	TRBV18	TRBJ1-3	-
CASSYSLRGGYTF	TRBV6-5	TRBJ1-2	-
CAWLRPRGEKLFF	TRBV30	TRBJ1-4	-
CASSPPGQRYEQYF	TRBV7-8	TRBJ2-7	-
CASSQGLRGGQKTQYF	TRBV3-1/TRBV3-2	TRBJ2-5	many
CATTSGGITDTQYF	TRBV10-3	TRBJ2-3	-
CASSWGTNYGYTF	TRBV5-1	TRBJ1-2	few
CASKNRAGETQYF	TRBV19	TRBJ2-5	-
CASSVDRGKEQYF	TRBV7-7	TRBJ2-7	-
CASSPRQGPERETQYF	TRBV11-3	TRBJ2-5	-
CASSAEGLLGELFF	TRBV6-6	TRBJ2-2	-
CASSLAGTGGGQETQYF	TRBV7-2	TRBJ2-5	-
CASSTRVDRSNSPLHF	TRBV18	TRBJ1-6	-
CASSIRPTGANTEAFF	TRBV19	TRBJ1-1	-
CASSTRETQYF	TRBV19	TRBJ2-5	-
CASSQEFGSNQPQHF	TRBV4-2	TRBJ1-5	-
CASSLSKVLRPNEKLFF	TRBV27	TRBJ1-4	-
CAWSFTGGRGYTF	TRBV30	TRBJ1-2	-
CAISEDERWPQHF	TRBV10-3	TRBJ1-5	-
CASSSGTASNEQFF	TRBV7-9	TRBJ2-1	-
CASSPSGGTEAFF	TRBV11-3	TRBJ1-1	-
CASSSYDRYEDTEAFF	TRBV11-2	TRBJ1-1	few
CASSPMNIAGRGTDTQYF	TRBV7-3	TRBJ2-3	-
CASSLRTPLLQYYGYTF	TRBV27	TRBJ1-2	-
CASSFPGVAGSYEQYF	TRBV11-3	TRBJ2-7	-
CTSSQWALANYGYTF	TRBV1	TRBJ1-2	-
CASSLGGGADTQYF	TRBV7-2	TRBJ2-3	-
CASRMTGEETQYF	TRBV19	TRBJ2-5	-
CASTPGGSYNEQFF	TRBV6-2/TRBV6-3	TRBJ2-1	once
CASSPLRGRVWGTDTQYF	TRBV18	TRBJ2-3	-
CASSLGITPSNQPQHF	TRBV5-1	TRBJ1-5	-
CATSVRTEGSYEQYF	TRBV15	TRBJ2-7	-
CASSRTGTGELFF	TRBV3-1/TRBV3-2	TRBJ2-2	-
CASSYSGQGVGYEQYF	TRBV6-5	TRBJ2-7	-
CASSLQGNNQPQHF	TRBV6-5	TRBJ1-5	-
CASSMEPGTANEQYF	TRBV7-8	TRBJ2-7	-
CSASSGGAGMNTEAFF	TRBV20-1	TRBJ1-1	-
CASSAEGGGETQYF	TRBV9	TRBJ2-5	-
CASSIGIAGGRWYGYTF	TRBV19	TRBJ1-2	-
CASSQKGSGNTGELFF	TRBV4-1	TRBJ2-2	-